Only one count was recorded for the clone carrying this TCR beta chain. This specimen comes from a study of blood T cell repertoires in COVID-19. Study as a whole: COVID-19 samples collected from the United States, Italy and Spain covered acute and convalescent phases. Sources were T cells, B-cell-depleted T cells, or PBMCs; the material itself was cDNA or gDNA.

Methods used by the authors: Scientists estimated how many nucleated cells there were by amplifying reference gene primers. The repertoire was sequenced with immunoSEQ multiplex PCR; TCRdb's copy has only in-frame clones and lacks some. V and J calls and clone size are copied from that table; D and trimming were computed from the DNA. The profile shows 50,000 to 75,000 clones, 65% to 85% of them singletons. CDR3 length: 14 residues. V lost 3 bases, J lost 1 base, and 1 base stayed unmatched. The germline gives CDR1 KGHSH, CDR2 LQKENI. The sample taken for sequencing was peripheral blood. J is TRBJ2-5 and V is TRBV18; 8 bases agree with TRBD1. This sequence originates from a man between 60 and 75 years old with acute or convalescent COVID-19. CDR3 sequence: CASSPDRVQETQYF. Written as DNA, the CDR3 is TGTGCCAGCTCACCGGACAGGGTCCAAGAGACCCAGTACTTC.